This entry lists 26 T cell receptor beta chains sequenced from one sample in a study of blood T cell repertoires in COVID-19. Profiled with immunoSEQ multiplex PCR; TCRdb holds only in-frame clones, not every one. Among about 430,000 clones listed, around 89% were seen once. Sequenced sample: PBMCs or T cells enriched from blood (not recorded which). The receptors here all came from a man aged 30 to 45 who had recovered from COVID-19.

The CDR3 DNA sequence: TGCGCCAGCAGCGTACAGGGAATGGGAATGGTCGAGCAGTACTTC. This sequence encodes CASSVQGMGMVEQYF. J is TRBJ2-7 and V is TRBV5-1, with D possibly being TRBD1 (6 bases). CDR1 is SGHRS and CDR2 is YFSETQ in the germline V gene. CDR3 length equals 15 residues. Trimming removed 4 bases from V and 6 bases from J, with 20 bases in between.

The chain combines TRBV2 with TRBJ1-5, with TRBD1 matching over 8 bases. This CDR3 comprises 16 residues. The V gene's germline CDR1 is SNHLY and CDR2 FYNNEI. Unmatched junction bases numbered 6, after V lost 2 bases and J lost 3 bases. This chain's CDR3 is CASSEIPGGPNQPQHF. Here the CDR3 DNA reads TGTGCCAGCAGTGAAATACCAGGGGGCCCCAATCAGCCCCAGCATTTT.

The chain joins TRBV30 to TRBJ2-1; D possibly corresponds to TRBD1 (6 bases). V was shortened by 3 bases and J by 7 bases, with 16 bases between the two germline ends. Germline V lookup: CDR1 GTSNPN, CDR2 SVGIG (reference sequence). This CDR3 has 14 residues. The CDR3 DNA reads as TGTGCCTGGAGCTTGGGAGCAAGGGGGAATGAGCAGTTCTTC. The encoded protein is CAWSLGARGNEQFF.

CDR3 sequence: CASSLITGAYGEQFF. CDR3 sequence (DNA): TGTGCCAGCAGTTTAATTACAGGCGCCTATGGCGAGCAGTTCTTC. The gene calls are TRBV28 and TRBJ2-1, with D perhaps TRBD1 (5 bases). The ends were cut back, 2 bases at V and 10 bases at J, with 18 bases in the middle. Germline values: CDR1 MDHEN, CDR2 SYDVKM. The length of the CDR3 is 15 residues.

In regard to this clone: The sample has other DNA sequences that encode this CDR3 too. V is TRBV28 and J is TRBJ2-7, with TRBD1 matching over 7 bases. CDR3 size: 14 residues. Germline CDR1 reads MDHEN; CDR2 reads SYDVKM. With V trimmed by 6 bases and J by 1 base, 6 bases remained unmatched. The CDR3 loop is CASSPPGQSYEQYF. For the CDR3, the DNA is TGTGCCAGCAGCCCACCGGGACAGTCCTACGAGCAGTACTTC.

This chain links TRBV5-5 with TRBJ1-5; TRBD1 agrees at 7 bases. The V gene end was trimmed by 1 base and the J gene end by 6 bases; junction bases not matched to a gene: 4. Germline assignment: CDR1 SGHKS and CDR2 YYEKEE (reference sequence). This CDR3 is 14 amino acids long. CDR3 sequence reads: CASSLLGGTQPQHF. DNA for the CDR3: TGTGCCAGCAGCTTGTTAGGGGGCACTCAGCCCCAGCATTTT.

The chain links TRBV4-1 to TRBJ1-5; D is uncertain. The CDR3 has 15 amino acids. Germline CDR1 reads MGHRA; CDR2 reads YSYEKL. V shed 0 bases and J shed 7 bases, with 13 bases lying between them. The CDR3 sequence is CASSQDFGFSQPQHF. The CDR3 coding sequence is TGCGCCAGCAGCCAAGATTTCGGGTTCTCGCAGCCCCAGCATTTT.

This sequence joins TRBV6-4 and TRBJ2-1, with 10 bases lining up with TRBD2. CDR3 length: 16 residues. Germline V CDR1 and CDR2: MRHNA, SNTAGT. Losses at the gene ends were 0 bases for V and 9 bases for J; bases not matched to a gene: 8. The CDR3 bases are TGTGCCAGCAGTGACTCCTGGGCTAGCGGGAGTGGTGAGCAGTTCTTC. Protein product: CASSDSWASGSGEQFF.

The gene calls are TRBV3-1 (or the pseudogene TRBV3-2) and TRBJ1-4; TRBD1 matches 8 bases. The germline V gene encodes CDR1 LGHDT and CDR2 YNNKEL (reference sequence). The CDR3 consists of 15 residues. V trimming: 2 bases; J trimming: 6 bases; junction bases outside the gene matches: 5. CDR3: CASSQIQGAYEKLFF. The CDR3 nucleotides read TGTGCCAGCAGCCAAATTCAGGGGGCTTATGAAAAACTGTTTTTT.

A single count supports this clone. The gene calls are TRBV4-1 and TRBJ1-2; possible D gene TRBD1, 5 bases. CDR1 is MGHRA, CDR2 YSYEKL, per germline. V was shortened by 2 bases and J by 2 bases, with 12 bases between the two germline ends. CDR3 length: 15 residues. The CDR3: CASSQYTGVNYGYTF. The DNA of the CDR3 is TGCGCCAGCAGCCAATACACAGGAGTAAACTATGGCTACACCTTC.

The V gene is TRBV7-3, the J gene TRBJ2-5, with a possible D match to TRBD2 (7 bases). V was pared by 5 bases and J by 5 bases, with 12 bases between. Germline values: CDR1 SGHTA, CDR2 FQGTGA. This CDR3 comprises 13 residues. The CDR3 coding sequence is TGTGCCAGCAGCAAACAGGGAGGGGAGACCCAGTACTTC. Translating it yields CASSKQGGETQYF.

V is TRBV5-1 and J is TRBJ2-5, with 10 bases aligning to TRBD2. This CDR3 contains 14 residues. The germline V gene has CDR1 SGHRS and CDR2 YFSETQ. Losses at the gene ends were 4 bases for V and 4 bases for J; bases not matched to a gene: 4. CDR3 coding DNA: TGCGCCAGCAGCCTAGCGGGAGAGCGAGAGACCCAGTACTTC. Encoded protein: CASSLAGERETQYF.

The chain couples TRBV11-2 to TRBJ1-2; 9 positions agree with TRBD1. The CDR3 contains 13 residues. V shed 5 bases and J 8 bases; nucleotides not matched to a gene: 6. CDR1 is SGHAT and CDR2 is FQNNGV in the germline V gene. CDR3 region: CASSTQGARGYTF. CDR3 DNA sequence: TGTGCCAGCAGCACACAGGGGGCAAGAGGCTACACCTTC. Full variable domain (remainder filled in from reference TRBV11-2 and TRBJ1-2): EAGVAQSPRYKIIEKRQSVAFWCNPISGHATLYWYQQILGQGPKLLIQFQNNGVVDDSQLPKDRFSAERLKGVDSTLKIQPAKLEDSAVYLCASSTQGARGYTFGSGTRLTVV.

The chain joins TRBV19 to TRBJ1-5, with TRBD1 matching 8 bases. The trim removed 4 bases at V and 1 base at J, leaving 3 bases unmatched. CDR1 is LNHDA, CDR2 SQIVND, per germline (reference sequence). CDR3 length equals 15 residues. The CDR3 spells CASSTRDRSNQPQHF. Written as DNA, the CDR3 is TGTGCCAGTAGTACGAGGGACAGGAGCAATCAGCCCCAGCATTTT.

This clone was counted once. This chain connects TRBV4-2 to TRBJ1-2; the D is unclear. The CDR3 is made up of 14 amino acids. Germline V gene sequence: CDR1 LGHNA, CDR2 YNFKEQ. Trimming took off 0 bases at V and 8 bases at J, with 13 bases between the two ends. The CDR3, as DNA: TGTGCCAGCAGCCAAGATTCCCCAGGTGGAGGCTACACCTTC. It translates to CASSQDSPGGGYTF.

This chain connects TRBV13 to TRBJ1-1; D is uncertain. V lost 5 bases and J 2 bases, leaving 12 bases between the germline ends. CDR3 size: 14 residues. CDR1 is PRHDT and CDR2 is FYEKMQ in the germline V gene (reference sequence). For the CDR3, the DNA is TGTGCCAGCAGCCATTATATGAGAAACACTGAAGCTTTCTTT. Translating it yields CASSHYMRNTEAFF.

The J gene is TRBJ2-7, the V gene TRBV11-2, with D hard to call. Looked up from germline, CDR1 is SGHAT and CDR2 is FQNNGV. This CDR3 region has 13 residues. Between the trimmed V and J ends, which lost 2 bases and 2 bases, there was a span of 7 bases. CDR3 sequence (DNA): TGTGCCAGCAGCTTACAAGACACCTACGAGCAGTACTTC. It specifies CASSLQDTYEQYF.

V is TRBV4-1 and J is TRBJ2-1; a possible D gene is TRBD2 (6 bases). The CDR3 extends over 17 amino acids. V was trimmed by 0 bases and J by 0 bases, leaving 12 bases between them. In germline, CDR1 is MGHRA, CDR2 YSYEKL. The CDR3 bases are TGCGCCAGCAGCCAAGATAAGGGACTTGACTCCTACAATGAGCAGTTCTTC. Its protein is CASSQDKGLDSYNEQFF.

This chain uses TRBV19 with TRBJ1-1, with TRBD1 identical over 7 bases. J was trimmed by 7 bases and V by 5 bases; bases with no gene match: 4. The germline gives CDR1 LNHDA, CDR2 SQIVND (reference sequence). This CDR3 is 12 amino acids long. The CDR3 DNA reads TGTGCCAGTAGTTTAGGACAGGTTGAAGCTTTCTTT. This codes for CASSLGQVEAFF.

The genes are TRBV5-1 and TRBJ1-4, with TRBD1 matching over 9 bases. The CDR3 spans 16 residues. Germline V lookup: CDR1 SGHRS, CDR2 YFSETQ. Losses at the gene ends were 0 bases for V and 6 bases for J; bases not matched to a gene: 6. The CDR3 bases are TGCGCCAGCAGCTTGGAAGTCCGGGACAGGGATGAAAAACTGTTTTTT. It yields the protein CASSLEVRDRDEKLFF.

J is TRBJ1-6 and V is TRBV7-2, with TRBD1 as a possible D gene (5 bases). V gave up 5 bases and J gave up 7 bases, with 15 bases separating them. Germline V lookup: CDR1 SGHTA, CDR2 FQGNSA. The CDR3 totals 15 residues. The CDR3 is CASSKQPGGNSPLHF. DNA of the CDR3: TGTGCCAGCAGCAAACAACCCGGGGGAAATTCACCCCTCCACTTT.

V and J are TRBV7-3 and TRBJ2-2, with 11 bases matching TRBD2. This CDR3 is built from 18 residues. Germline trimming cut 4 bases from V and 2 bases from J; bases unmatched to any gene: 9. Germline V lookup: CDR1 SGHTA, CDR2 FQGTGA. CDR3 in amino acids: CASSSIQGLAANTGELFF. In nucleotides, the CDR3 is TGTGCCAGCAGCTCAATCCAGGGACTAGCGGCCAACACCGGGGAGCTGTTTTTT.

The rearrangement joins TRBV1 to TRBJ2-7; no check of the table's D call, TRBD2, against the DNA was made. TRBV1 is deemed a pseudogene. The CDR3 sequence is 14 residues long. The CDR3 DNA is TGCACCAGAAATCCTAGCGGGAGGTTATACGAGCAGTACTTC. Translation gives CTRNPSGRLYEQYF.

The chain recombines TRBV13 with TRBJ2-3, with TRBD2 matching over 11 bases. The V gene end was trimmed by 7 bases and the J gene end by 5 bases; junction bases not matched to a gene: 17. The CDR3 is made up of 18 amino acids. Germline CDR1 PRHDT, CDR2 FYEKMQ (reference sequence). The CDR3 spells CASTKRWIGGTSGDTQYF. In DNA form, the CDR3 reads TGTGCCAGCACCAAAAGATGGATTGGAGGGACTAGCGGAGATACGCAGTATTTT.

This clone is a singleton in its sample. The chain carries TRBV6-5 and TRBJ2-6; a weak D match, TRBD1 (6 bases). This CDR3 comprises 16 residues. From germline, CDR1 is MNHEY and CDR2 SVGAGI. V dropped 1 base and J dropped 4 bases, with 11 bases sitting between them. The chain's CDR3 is CASSYFSGVGANVLTF. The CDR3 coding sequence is TGTGCCAGCAGTTACTTCTCAGGGGTCGGGGCCAACGTCCTGACTTTC.

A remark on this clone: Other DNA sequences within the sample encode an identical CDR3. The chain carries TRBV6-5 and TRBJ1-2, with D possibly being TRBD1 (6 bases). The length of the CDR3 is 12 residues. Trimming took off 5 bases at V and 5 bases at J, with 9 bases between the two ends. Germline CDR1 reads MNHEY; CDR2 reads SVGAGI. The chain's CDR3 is CASSRQGYGYTF. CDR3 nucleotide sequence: TGTGCCAGCAGTCGTCAGGGGTATGGCTACACCTTC.